Given below is one TCR beta chain in context. The sample originates from a study of blood T cell repertoires in COVID-19. Study at large: Researchers got acute and convalescent COVID-19 samples from the United States, Italy and Spain. PBMCs, B-cell-depleted T cells, or T cells provided the cDNA or gDNA that made up the material.

V dropped 8 bases and J dropped 5 bases, with 16 bases sitting between them. Germline-derived CDR1 and CDR2 are MNHEY and SVGAGI. The CDR3 length is 14 residues. Original data processing: Nucleated cell number was recorded as an estimate derived from reference gene primer amplification. The protocol was immunoSEQ multiplex PCR, while the TCRdb copy is restricted to in-frame clones and leaves out a portion. V and J calls and clone size are copied from that table; D and trimming were computed from the DNA. The sample comprises about 80,000 clones, over 75% of which are singletons, and more than 10% rests with the top ten.

This clonotype was obtained from an older man with acute or convalescent COVID-19. The gene calls are TRBV6-5 and TRBJ1-5, with D perhaps TRBD1 (5 bases). The sequencing input was peripheral blood. CDR3 protein: CASFSREEYQPQHF. CDR3 nucleotides: TGTGCCAGCTTTAGCAGGGAAGAATATCAGCCCCAGCATTTT.